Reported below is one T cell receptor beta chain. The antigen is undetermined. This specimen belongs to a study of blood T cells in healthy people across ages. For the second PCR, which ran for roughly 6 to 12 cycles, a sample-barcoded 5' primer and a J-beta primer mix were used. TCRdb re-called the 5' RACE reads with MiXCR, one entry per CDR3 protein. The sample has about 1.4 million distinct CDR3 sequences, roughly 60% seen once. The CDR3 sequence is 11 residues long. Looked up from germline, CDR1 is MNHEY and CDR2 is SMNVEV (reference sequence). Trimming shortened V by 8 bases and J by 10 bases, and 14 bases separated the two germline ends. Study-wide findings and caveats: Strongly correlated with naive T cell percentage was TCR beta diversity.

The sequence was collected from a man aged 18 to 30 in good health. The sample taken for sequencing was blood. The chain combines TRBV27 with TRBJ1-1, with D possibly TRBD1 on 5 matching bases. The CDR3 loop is CASFSGIVAFF. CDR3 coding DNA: TGTGCCAGCTTTTCAGGGATAGTAGCTTTCTTT.